Listed below are T cell receptor beta chains from one sample, sequenced in a study of tumor-infiltrating lymphocytes in primary liver carcinoma. A single record per CDR3 protein comes from TCRdb applying MiXCR to the multiplex PCR reads. The sample contains over 100,000 distinct CDR3 sequences, 55% to 70% of which appear only once. Sequencing was performed on tumor-adjacent normal liver tissue. These receptors were taken from a woman in her sixties or seventies with primary liver carcinoma and hepatitis B virus infection. Both conserved end residues are part of each CDR3. Fields, in order: clone size, V gene, J gene, D gene, CDR3 DNA, CDR3 protein. The D gene is left open where the match is weak. A clone size is listed for some rows: how often the clone was seen (once, few, many), or a class if it is expanded.

size: NA
V: TRBV12-5
J: TRBJ2-1
D: NA
DNA: TGTGCTAGTGGTGCACCCCCCCGCGTTACCTCCTACAATGAGCAGTTCTTC
CDR3: CASGAPPRVTSYNEQFF

size: NA
V: TRBV12-3/TRBV12-4
J: TRBJ2-3
D: NA
DNA: TGTGTCAGCAGTGGGCAGCTTAGGGGGATAGATACGCAGTATTTT
CDR3: CVSSGQLRGIDTQYF

size: NA
V: TRBV29-1
J: TRBJ2-5
D: NA
DNA: TGCAGCGTCGATCCCGGGCTTGGGTTCACGGAGACCCAGTACTTC
CDR3: CSVDPGLGFTETQYF

size: few
V: TRBV11-2
J: TRBJ1-2
D: NA
DNA: TGTGCCAACAGCCGTGACAGAAACCATGGCTACACCTTC
CDR3: CANSRDRNHGYTF

size: NA
V: TRBV29-1
J: TRBJ2-1
D: TRBD2
DNA: TGCAGCGTTAAGCGCCTAGGAACTAGCGTGAACAATGAGCAGTTCTTC
CDR3: CSVKRLGTSVNNEQFF

size: NA
V: TRBV30
J: TRBJ1-4
D: NA
DNA: TGTGCCTGGAGTCGAGGACAGACTGAAAAACTGCTTTTT
CDR3: CAWSRGQTEKLLF

size: NA
V: TRBV11-2
J: TRBJ2-1
D: TRBD2
DNA: TGTGGCAGTAGCTTAGAGAGCGGGAATGTGAGTGAGCAGTTCTTC
CDR3: CGSSLESGNVSEQFF

size: few
V: TRBV30
J: TRBJ2-5
D: NA
DNA: TGTGCCTGGAAGGTCTTGGGCGCGGCCCTAGGGACCCAGTACTTC
CDR3: CAWKVLGAALGTQYF

size: many
V: TRBV12-3/TRBV12-4
J: TRBJ1-5
D: TRBD1
DNA: TGTGCCAGCAGCGGAGGGACAGGGGTGGGTCAGCCCCAGCATTTT
CDR3: CASSGGTGVGQPQHF

size: NA
V: TRBV7-9
J: TRBJ2-1
D: TRBD2
DNA: TGTGCCGGCAGTCCAGGGCCTAGCGGTATAGACAATGAGCAGTTCTTC
CDR3: CAGSPGPSGIDNEQFF

size: NA
V: TRBV11-2
J: TRBJ2-7
D: NA
DNA: TGTGCAAGCAGCGACACCCTATACGAGCAGAACTTC
CDR3: CASSDTLYEQNF

size: few
V: TRBV6-1
J: TRBJ2-7
D: NA
DNA: TGTGCCAGCAGTATTACAGGAGCCCGCGGCTCCTACGAGCAGTACTTC
CDR3: CASSITGARGSYEQYF

size: NA
V: TRBV5-6
J: TRBJ1-2
D: NA
DNA: TGTACCAGCAGCTTCCCCTGGACAATCTATGGCTACACCTTC
CDR3: CTSSFPWTIYGYTF

size: NA
V: TRBV29-1
J: TRBJ1-3
D: NA
DNA: TGCAGTGTCAGCGGGCATGGAAACACCATATATTTT
CDR3: CSVSGHGNTIYF